The 15 T cell receptor beta chains presented below share a single source sample, sequenced in a study of shared clonotypes between healthy human individuals. TCRdb keeps only in-frame clones here, not all; method: immunoSEQ multiplex PCR. The sample yields roughly 2.1 million clones, under 95% seen once. The naive CD8 subset, CD45RO-negative cells positively selected for CCR7, excluded terminally differentiated effector memory CD45RA+ cells. The specimen was naive CD8+ T cells from PBMCs. The receptors shown here come from a man aged 18 to 29 in good health. Some clones in this sample may be carry-over from other donors' samples.

To note about this clone: Different DNA sequences within this sample yield the same CDR3. This chain connects TRBV10-3 to TRBJ2-7, with D possibly TRBD1 on 5 matching bases. From germline, CDR1 is ENHRY and CDR2 SYGVKD. V was trimmed by 6 bases and J by 5 bases, leaving 11 bases between them. The CDR3 loop spans 12 amino acids. The CDR3 here is CAIRVRGDEQYF. Here the CDR3 DNA reads TGTGCCATCAGAGTAAGGGGCGACGAGCAGTACTTC.

The V call is TRBV9, the J call TRBJ2-3; TRBD2 agrees at 7 bases. The germline CDR1 and CDR2 sequences are SGDLS and YYNGEE. V was clipped by 4 bases and J by 4 bases; unmatched bases: 6. The CDR3 length is 14 residues. CDR3 DNA sequence: TGTGCCAGCAGCCCGGGAGGTCACCCAGATACGCAGTATTTT. Translating gives CASSPGGHPDTQYF.

The chain combines TRBV7-9 with TRBJ2-7, with D perhaps matching TRBD2 (5 bases). From germline, CDR1 is SEHNR and CDR2 FQNEAQ (reference sequence). The CDR3 runs to 14 residues. The V end lost 4 bases, the J end lost 0 bases, and 10 bases lay between the germline ends. CDR3 region: CASSSPRDSYEQYF. CDR3 sequence (DNA): TGTGCCAGCAGCTCCCCCCGGGACTCCTACGAGCAGTACTTC.

In regard to this clone: Other DNA sequences in the sample encode the same CDR3. In nucleotides, the CDR3 is TGTGCCAGCAGTTACAGGGGGAGGGACACTGAAGCTTTCTTT. This encodes CASSYRGRDTEAFF. The V and J genes are TRBV27 and TRBJ1-1; 8 bases fit TRBD1. Germline V lookup: CDR1 MNHEY, CDR2 SMNVEV (reference sequence). The V and J ends lost 4 bases and 3 bases, in that order; junction bases with no gene match: 4. This CDR3 is 14 amino acids long.

This chain links TRBV13 with TRBJ2-3, with TRBD2 matching 10 bases. Germline V gives CDR1 PRHDT, CDR2 FYEKMQ (reference sequence). The V gene end was trimmed by 5 bases and the J gene end by 5 bases; junction bases not matched to a gene: 10. The CDR3 consists of 16 residues. The CDR3 region is CASSPKASGRRDTQYF. Written as DNA, the CDR3 is TGTGCCAGCAGCCCCAAGGCTAGCGGGAGAAGAGATACGCAGTATTTT.

This rearrangement joins TRBV2 to TRBJ1-1; D is unclear. This CDR3 region has 13 residues. Germline assignment: CDR1 SNHLY and CDR2 FYNNEI. V was clipped by 8 bases and J by 0 bases, with 10 bases between them. The DNA of the CDR3 is TGTGCCAGCGCAGAGCGCCTGAACACTGAAGCTTTCTTT. This sequence encodes CASAERLNTEAFF. The variable domain in full, completed from reference TRBV2 and TRBJ1-1, reads EPEVTQTPSHQVTQMGQEVILRCVPISNHLYFYWYRQILGQKVEFLVSFYNNEISEKSEIFDDQFSVERPDGSNFTLKIRSTKLEDSAMYFCASAERLNTEAFFGQGTRLTVV.

This clone was observed a handful of times. The genes are TRBV7-6 and TRBJ1-1; 9 positions match TRBD1. The CDR3 totals 16 residues. Germline trimming cut 5 bases from V and 1 base from J; bases unmatched to any gene: 8. Germline CDR1 is SGHVS and CDR2 is FNYEAQ. The CDR3 coding sequence is TGTGCCAGCAGCCTAAGCGGACAGGGGAGGAACACTGAAGCTTTCTTT. The encoded protein is CASSLSGQGRNTEAFF.

In this sample, this clone turned up once. The chain uses TRBV18 and TRBJ1-2, with 7 nucleotides matching TRBD1. Germline values: CDR1 KGHSH, CDR2 LQKENI. The V gene end was trimmed by 3 bases and the J gene end by 4 bases; junction bases not matched to a gene: 8. This CDR3 contains 15 residues. The CDR3 sequence: CASSPGTAKFYGYTF. The DNA of the CDR3 is TGTGCCAGCTCACCCGGGACAGCCAAATTCTATGGCTACACCTTC.

The chain combines TRBV4-3 with TRBJ2-7; D tentatively reads TRBD1 or TRBD2 (5 bases each). The germline V gene encodes CDR1 LGHNA and CDR2 YSLEER. Trimming shortened V by 0 bases and J by 6 bases, and 15 bases separated the two germline ends. The CDR3 extends over 15 amino acids. This CDR3 is CASSQDFGGRREQYF. CDR3 in DNA: TGCGCCAGCAGCCAAGATTTTGGGGGTCGTCGCGAGCAGTACTTC.

The V gene is TRBV7-6, the J gene TRBJ2-7; the match to TRBD1 covers 8 bases. Germline loops: CDR1 SGHVS, CDR2 FNYEAQ. The CDR3 extends over 15 amino acids. V lost 2 bases to trimming and J lost 3 bases; unmatched junction nucleotides: 6. In DNA, the CDR3 is TGTGCCAGCAGCTTACAACAGGGGGTTGGCTACGAGCAGTACTTC. Its protein is CASSLQQGVGYEQYF.

The chain links TRBV6-5 to TRBJ2-1; 8 nucleotides line up with TRBD1. The ends lost 5 bases at V and 9 bases at J; junction bases unmatched: 9. Germline V gene lookup returns CDR1 MNHEY and CDR2 SVGAGI. The CDR3 loop spans 14 amino acids. The CDR3 protein is CASSRSTGESEQFF. The CDR3 region has the DNA TGTGCCAGCAGTCGCTCGACAGGGGAGAGTGAGCAGTTCTTC.

J is TRBJ1-2 and V is TRBV7-7; D unresolved. Trimming cost V 0 bases and J 2 bases, with 7 bases left between them. The CDR3 consists of 14 residues. Looked up from germline, CDR1 is SSHAT and CDR2 is FNYEAQ (reference sequence). DNA for the CDR3: TGTGCCAGCAGCTTAGCAGGCGGCAACTATGGCTACACCTTC. It translates to CASSLAGGNYGYTF.

A note on this clone: The same CDR3 arises from other DNA sequences in this sample as well. CDR3 in amino acids: CASSLAGRGYEQFF. The CDR3 DNA follows: TGCGCCAGCAGCTTGGCCGGTAGAGGCTATGAGCAGTTCTTC. The J gene is TRBJ2-1, the V gene TRBV5-1; D gene unclear. V lost 0 bases and J lost 8, with 12 bases in between. From germline, CDR1 is SGHRS and CDR2 YFSETQ. This CDR3 region has 14 residues.

As to this clone: One end of the junction is discordant with germline, which a read error may explain. The V and J genes are TRBV25-1 and TRBJ1-1; 9 bases map to TRBD1. The length of the CDR3 is 14 residues. Germline CDR1 is MGHDK and CDR2 is SYGVNS. Written as DNA, the CDR3 is TGTACCAGCAGTGGGTGGACAGGGGACACTGAAGCTTTCTTT. It yields the protein CTSSGWTGDTEAFF.

The CDR3 sequence: CASSTGGSEQYF. The CDR3 coding sequence is TGTGCCAGCAGCACAGGGGGCTCCGAGCAGTACTTC. This chain links TRBV7-9 with TRBJ2-7; 9 bases fit TRBD1. Germline CDR1 and CDR2: SEHNR and FQNEAQ (reference sequence). J gave up 6 bases and V 5 bases, and 2 bases lay outside the gene matches. CDR3 size: 12 residues. Supplemented by reference TRBV7-9 and TRBJ2-7, the full variable domain reads DTGVSQNPRHKITKRGQNVTFRCDPISEHNRLYWYRQTLGQGPEFLTYFQNEAQLEKSRLLSDRFSAERPKGSFSTLEIQRTEQGDSAMYLCASSTGGSEQYFGPGTRLTVT.